What follows are 30 T cell receptor beta chains derived from one specimen sequenced in a study of OX40 agonist ivuxolimab in advanced cancers. Preparation of the library involved the immunoSEQ multiplex PCR assay. TCRdb provides this immuneACCESS table in a form limited to in-frame rearrangements. Some clones are lacking; in checked studies, under half of them reflect an unresolved V gene, and why the rest are absent is not known. A total of approximately 35,000 clones appear in this sample, 60% to 85% of them only once. The ten largest make up 20% to 25% of the sample. The sample was CD4+ or CD8+ T cells sorted from blood, taken in a trial of the OX40 agonist ivuxolimab. The receptors come from an adult with an advanced solid tumor such as melanoma, head and neck, liver or kidney cancer.

The chain is built from TRBV19 and TRBJ1-6, with 12 bases matching TRBD1. The CDR3 sequence is 15 residues long. The germline CDR1 and CDR2 sequences are LNHDA and SQIVND (reference sequence). V shed 10 bases, J shed 6 bases, and the junction held 7 bases outside the gene matches. CDR3 residues: CATRDRGRGNSPLHF. The CDR3, as DNA: TGTGCCACTAGGGACAGGGGGCGCGGTAATTCACCCCTCCACTTT.

V gene TRBV2 combines with J gene TRBJ2-5, with D unclear. Trimming removed 7 bases from V and 0 bases from J, with 18 bases in between. Germline CDR1 is SNHLY and CDR2 is FYNNEI. The CDR3 contains 16 residues. The CDR3: CASTRGGSSNQETQYF. In DNA, the CDR3 is TGTGCCAGCACCAGAGGTGGTAGTAGCAACCAAGAGACCCAGTACTTC.

This chain connects TRBV6-1 to TRBJ1-6; 7 nucleotides align to TRBD1. From germline, CDR1 is MNHNS and CDR2 SASEGT. This CDR3 comprises 14 residues. V was clipped by 2 bases and J by 10 bases; unmatched bases: 5. Here the CDR3 reads CASSERQGGSPLHF. DNA for the CDR3: TGTGCCAGCAGTGAAAGACAGGGAGGATCACCCCTCCACTTT.

V is TRBV28 and J is TRBJ1-2, with no clear D. Trimming removed 10 bases from V and 1 base from J, with 13 bases in between. The CDR3 totals 13 residues. CDR1 and CDR2 from the germline V gene are MDHEN and SYDVKM. The CDR3 is CAIGSPLNYGYTF. The CDR3 coding sequence is TGTGCCATTGGCAGCCCACTTAACTATGGCTACACCTTC.

This clone was picked up a small number of times. The V and J genes are TRBV10-3 and TRBJ1-1, with unresolved D. This CDR3 region has 12 residues. Germline lookup yields CDR1 ENHRY and CDR2 SYGVKD. The V and J ends lost 5 bases and 3 bases respectively, with 7 bases between them. CDR3 protein: CAISSDHTEAFF. CDR3 coding DNA: TGTGCCATCAGTTCTGACCACACTGAAGCTTTCTTT.

This clone was seen a single time. CDR3 residues: CASSYSGILNTEAFF. In nucleotides, the CDR3 is TGTGCCAGCAGTTATAGTGGCATACTGAACACTGAAGCTTTCTTT. The chain carries TRBV6-5 and TRBJ1-1; D not resolved. Germline V gene sequence: CDR1 MNHEY, CDR2 SVGAGI. The germline V and J ends were trimmed by 3 bases and 0 bases, with 11 bases remaining between them. This CDR3 has 15 amino acids.

The chain carries TRBV4-2 and TRBJ1-5; unclear D gene. Germline lookup yields CDR1 LGHNA and CDR2 YNFKEQ. This CDR3 contains 16 residues. Trimming stripped 0 bases from V and 3 bases from J, with 12 bases between. The CDR3 loop reads CASSQDLQEHNQPQHF. Written as DNA, the CDR3 is TGTGCCAGCAGCCAAGATTTGCAGGAGCACAATCAGCCCCAGCATTTT.

This clone was counted a few times. The chain combines TRBV25-1 with TRBJ1-4; no firm D call. The CDR3 is 13 residues long. The V end lost 7 bases, the J end lost 2 bases, and 8 bases lay between the germline ends. Per germline, CDR1 MGHDK and CDR2 SYGVNS. The CDR3 coding sequence is TGTGCCAGCAAATTCCAGACTAATGAAAAACTGTTTTTT. Its translation: CASKFQTNEKLFF.

The chain employs TRBV15 and TRBJ1-4, with a possible D match to TRBD1 (5 bases). Germline CDR1 reads LNHNV; CDR2 reads YYDKDF (reference sequence). This CDR3 contains 15 residues. V was shortened by 2 bases and J by 9 bases, with 16 bases between the two germline ends. CDR3 sequence: CATSRFGQGAKKLFF. For the CDR3, the DNA is TGTGCCACCAGCAGATTTGGGCAGGGTGCTAAAAAACTGTTTTTT.

This clone was seen a few times. This chain joins TRBV23-1 and TRBJ1-3, with unresolved D. TRBV23-1 is an ORF, with its function uncertain. V dropped 0 bases and J dropped 0 bases, with 9 bases sitting between them. The CDR3 loop spans 16 amino acids. In nucleotides, the CDR3 is TGCGCCAGCAGTCAATCGCCAGGTCCCTCTGGAAACACCATATATTTT. Amino acids: CASSQSPGPSGNTIYF.

V and J are TRBV7-2 and TRBJ2-3, with TRBD2 matching 9 bases. V lost 4 bases, J lost 6 bases, and 5 bases stayed unmatched. The germline V gene has CDR1 SGHTA and CDR2 FQGNSA. The CDR3 has 14 amino acids. The chain's CDR3 is CASSSGLAGDTQYF. The CDR3 DNA is TGTGCCAGCAGCTCAGGCCTAGCGGGGGATACGCAGTATTTT.

The gene calls are TRBV7-6 and TRBJ2-1; 9 bases map to TRBD1. V was clipped by 5 bases and J by 8 bases; unmatched bases: 10. There are 15 residues in the CDR3. CDR1 SGHVS and CDR2 FNYEAQ come from the germline V gene. The CDR3 spells CASSPTGTGWDEQFF. The CDR3 DNA sequence: TGTGCCAGCAGCCCAACCGGGACAGGGTGGGATGAGCAGTTCTTC.

The chain has TRBV11-1 and TRBJ2-2, with 7 bases identical to TRBD1. The CDR3 length is 15 residues. Looked up from germline, CDR1 is SGHAT and CDR2 is FQDESV (reference sequence). Trimming took 5 bases from V and 6 from J; bases not matched to a gene: 9. CDR3 in amino acids: CASSPLTGIAGELFF. In nucleotides, the CDR3 is TGTGCCAGCAGCCCTTTGACAGGGATCGCCGGGGAGCTGTTTTTT.

The rearrangement uses TRBV19 and TRBJ2-2; D may match TRBD1 or TRBD2 (5 bases each). V lost 7 bases and J lost 8, with 17 bases in between. Germline CDR1 LNHDA, CDR2 SQIVND (reference sequence). This CDR3 comprises 14 residues. The CDR3 nucleotides read TGTGCCAGTACCCTCTCACACGGGGCGGGGGAGCTGTTTTTT. Its translation: CASTLSHGAGELFF.

This clone appeared a single time. The V and J genes are TRBV7-2 and TRBJ2-3; D call uncertain. CDR1 SGHTA and CDR2 FQGNSA come from the germline V gene. Trimming pared 5 bases from V and 8 bases from J, leaving 17 bases between. CDR3 size: 14 residues. CDR3 DNA sequence: TGTGCCAGCAGCCGTCTTAGGCGTAATAGTACGCAGTATTTT. Protein product: CASSRLRRNSTQYF.

The gene calls are TRBV6-1 and TRBJ1-4; D unclear. Germline V gene data show CDR1 as MNHNS and CDR2 as SASEGT. Trimming took off 0 bases at V and 8 bases at J, with 13 bases between the two ends. The length of the CDR3 is 15 residues. In DNA form, the CDR3 reads TGTGCCAGCAGTGAAGCGCTAGGGTTCAACGAAAAACTGTTTTTT. Protein sequence: CASSEALGFNEKLFF.

The genes are TRBV6-1 and TRBJ1-2; TRBD1 agrees at 9 bases. Germline CDR1 reads MNHNS; CDR2 reads SASEGT. Germline trimming cut 6 bases from V and 0 bases from J; bases unmatched to any gene: 5. This CDR3 has 15 amino acids. The CDR3 loop is CASRRGQGPNYGYTF. CDR3 nucleotides: TGTGCCAGCAGACGAGGACAGGGGCCTAACTATGGCTACACCTTC.

J is TRBJ2-3 and V is TRBV6-1; D unclear. This CDR3 is 14 amino acids long. Trimming stripped 4 bases from V and 4 bases from J, with 12 bases between. CDR1 MNHNS and CDR2 SASEGT come from the germline V gene. This chain's CDR3 is CASSASIKSDTQYF. In nucleotides, the CDR3 is TGTGCCAGCAGTGCCTCCATAAAATCAGATACGCAGTATTTT.

V and J are TRBV6-5 and TRBJ2-1, with 8 bases that match TRBD2. Per the germline V gene, CDR1 is MNHEY and CDR2 is SVGAGI. V dropped 5 bases and J dropped 6; count of bases not matched to a gene: 9. The CDR3 covers 15 residues. CDR3 nucleotide sequence: TGTGCCAGCAGTGGGCCGGGACTAGGCGGCAATGAGCAGTTCTTC. As protein: CASSGPGLGGNEQFF.

The chain joins TRBV5-1 to TRBJ1-4; D remains unclear. CDR3 length: 15 amino acids. The V end was cut by 3 bases, the J end by 0 bases, with 9 bases between. CDR1 and CDR2 (germline): SGHRS, YFSETQ. CDR3 nucleotide sequence: TGCGCCAGCAGCTATTCCGGTGCAACTAATGAAAAACTGTTTTTT. Translated: CASSYSGATNEKLFF. Together with reference TRBV5-1 and TRBJ1-4, the CDR3 gives the full variable domain: KAGVTQTPRYLIKTRGQQVTLSCSPISGHRSVSWYQQTPGQGLQFLFEYFSETQRNKGNFPGRFSGRQFSNSRSEMNVSTLELGDSALYLCASSYSGATNEKLFFGSGTQLSVL.

In the case of this clone: The germline gene is not matched at one end of the junction; a read error may be the cause. The chain links TRBV7-8 to TRBJ2-1; 7 nucleotides match TRBD2. The CDR3 contains 13 residues. Germline CDR1 is SGHVS and CDR2 is FQNEAQ. In DNA, the CDR3 is TGTGCCAGCAGCCCGGGACTATCCCGTGAGCAGCTCTTC. This gives the protein CASSPGLSREQLF.

V and J are TRBV6-5 and TRBJ1-6; perhaps TRBD1 as D (6 bases). V lost 4 bases and J 2 bases, leaving 9 bases between the germline ends. The CDR3 runs 15 residues. Germline CDR1 MNHEY, CDR2 SVGAGI. CDR3 sequence (DNA): TGTGCCAGCAGTTTAGGGGGGGCCTATAATTCACCCCTCCACTTT. It encodes CASSLGGAYNSPLHF.

This clone has only a few counts. The rearrangement links TRBV28 to TRBJ2-7, with 7 bases that match TRBD2. This CDR3 contains 14 residues. The J segment lost 2 bases and the V segment lost 6 bases, leaving 7 bases of the junction unmatched. Germline loops: CDR1 MDHEN, CDR2 SYDVKM. CDR3 in amino acids: CASSSTGRPYEQYF. The CDR3, as DNA: TGTGCCAGCAGCTCTACCGGGAGGCCCTACGAGCAGTACTTC.

The V gene is TRBV5-1, the J gene TRBJ2-7, with 7 bases that match TRBD2. The CDR3 consists of 14 residues. The germline CDR1 and CDR2 sequences are SGHRS and YFSETQ. J lost 0 bases, V lost 5 bases, and 5 bases had no gene match. In nucleotides, the CDR3 is TGCGCCAGCAGTCGCGGGGGAAGCTCCTACGAGCAGTACGTC. It translates to CASSRGGSSYEQYV.

The chain is built from TRBV6-4 and TRBJ2-3; the match to TRBD2 covers 9 bases. Germline lookup yields CDR1 MRHNA and CDR2 SNTAGT. The CDR3 length is 14 residues. V shed 6 bases, J shed 2 bases, and the junction held 3 bases outside the gene matches. In DNA form, the CDR3 reads TGTGCCAGCAGGCTAGCGGGACCCACAGATACGCAGTATTTT. This gives the protein CASRLAGPTDTQYF.

This sequence joins TRBV7-9 and TRBJ2-7, with D hard to call. V lost 1 base to trimming and J lost 0 bases, with 10 bases between them. The CDR3 is made up of 15 amino acids. From germline, CDR1 is SEHNR and CDR2 FQNEAQ (reference sequence). The CDR3 coding sequence is TGTGCCAGCAGCTTAGATTATGCCAGCTCCTACGAGCAGTACTTC. Translated: CASSLDYASSYEQYF.

V is TRBV19 and J is TRBJ1-5, with D hard to call. Between the trimmed V and J ends, which lost 7 bases and 2 bases, there was a span of 9 bases. The CDR3 runs 13 residues. Germline V lookup: CDR1 LNHDA, CDR2 SQIVND (reference sequence). The CDR3 spells CASTDWRNQPQHF. CDR3 nucleotide sequence: TGTGCCAGTACCGATTGGCGCAATCAGCCCCAGCATTTT.

The V call is TRBV4-2, the J call TRBJ2-3; D gene unclear. The CDR3 spans 13 residues. The germline gives CDR1 LGHNA, CDR2 YNFKEQ. The V gene lost 4 bases and the J gene lost 6 bases, with 11 bases spanning the gap. As DNA, the CDR3 is TGTGCCAGCAGCCCTAGACTGGAGGATACGCAGTATTTT. Residues: CASSPRLEDTQYF.

This chain connects TRBV7-8 to TRBJ1-2; D is perhaps TRBD1 (6 bases). The CDR3 is made up of 14 amino acids. Trimming pared 5 bases from V and 4 bases from J, leaving 14 bases between. The germline CDR1 and CDR2 sequences are SGHVS and FQNEAQ. CDR3 region: CASSTNRESYGYTF. In DNA, the CDR3 is TGTGCCAGCAGCACAAACAGGGAAAGCTATGGCTACACCTTC.

The DNA of the CDR3 is TGTGCCAGCAGTTTTGCGGGGGACGGCTACACCTTC. This codes for CASSFAGDGYTF. V usage is TRBV27 and J usage is TRBJ1-2; D may be TRBD1 (5 bases). V was pared by 3 bases and J by 8 bases, with 10 bases between. CDR1 is MNHEY, CDR2 SMNVEV, per germline (reference sequence). The CDR3 loop spans 12 amino acids.